These T cell receptor beta chains were read from a single sample in a study of T cell responses to AZD1222 COVID-19 vaccine. Repertoires were generated with immunoSEQ multiplex PCR, while TCRdb's copy carries only in-frame clones and drops some. The table shows about 100,000 clones, with roughly nine tenths occurring only once. The material sequenced was peripheral blood, taken 28 days after the second AZD1222 dose. The receptor source for this set is an adult who received the AZD1222 COVID-19 vaccine. CDR3s leave out the opening cysteine and the closing phenylalanine or tryptophan. Each record gives: V gene, J gene, CDR3 protein.

>TRBV28|TRBJ2-7
ASSSPLPYEQY
>TRBV27|TRBJ1-5
ASSPHGQGHQPQH
>TRBV28|TRBJ1-2
ASSSGALDLGAFYGYT
>TRBV5-1|TRBJ2-7
ASSLGRTGGYEQY
>TRBV19|TRBJ2-3
ASSMEVPSAISTDTQY
>TRBV28|TRBJ1-2
ASNPDSIYGDYGYT
>TRBV10-3|TRBJ2-2
AISESGLAAGELF
>TRBV9|TRBJ2-7
ASTPTSSNYEQY
>TRBV7-8|TRBJ2-7
ASSSQTGLSYEQY
>TRBV9|TRBJ2-3
ASGGARSTDTQY
>TRBV2|TRBJ1-1
ASSPQGSGTEAF
>TRBV27|TRBJ2-7
ASSLGRGYAEQY
>TRBV7-2|TRBJ1-2
ASSLDGSRNYGYT
>TRBV10-3|TRBJ1-1
AISVKGETEAF
>TRBV5-4|TRBJ1-5
ASSSTGTGGGSNQPQH
>TRBV30|TRBJ1-2
AWSRGNGYT
>TRBV19|TRBJ1-4
ASSPGFGREKLF